What follows are 30 T cell receptor beta chains derived from one specimen sequenced in a study of prognosis after radiotherapy for stage I lung cancer. Researchers used two-round multiplex PCR to amplify TCR beta CDR3 starting from genomic DNA. It was primers specific to each TRBV and TRBJ gene that first-round PCR used. MiXCR, run by TCRdb on the multiplex PCR reads, gives a single entry per CDR3 protein. Of some 56,000 distinct CDR3 sequences listed, more than 20% are singletons. The material was PBMCs, obtained before or after stereotactic body radiation therapy (not recorded which). Every receptor here comes from a donor aged 50 or older with non-small cell lung cancer.

In this sample, this clonotype turned up many times. The chain has TRBV3-1 and TRBJ2-2, with 9 bases lining up with TRBD2. The length of the CDR3 is 15 residues. Germline CDR1 is LGHDT and CDR2 is YNNKEL (reference sequence). V shed 6 bases, J shed 1 base, and the junction held 3 bases outside the gene matches. CDR3 sequence (DNA): TGTGCCAGCAGGGCGGGGGGGTGGAACACCGGGGAGCTGTTTTTT. Translating it yields CASRAGGWNTGELFF.

The chain is built from TRBV2 and TRBJ1-2; D gene ambiguous. The CDR3 length is 16 residues. The ends were cut back, 3 bases at V and 4 bases at J, with 18 bases in the middle. The germline V gene has CDR1 SNHLY and CDR2 FYNNEI. This chain's CDR3 is CASSDGRVPVIYGYTF. CDR3 nucleotide sequence: TGTGCCAGCAGTGATGGCCGGGTCCCTGTGATCTATGGCTACACCTTC.

Remarks on this clonotype: Compared with germline, one end of the junction differs, possibly owing to a read error. This CDR3 is CSATDTGNSPLNF. CDR3 bases: TGCAGTGCTACGGATACTGGCAATTCACCCCTCAACTTT. The chain employs TRBV20-1 and TRBJ1-6; D is undetermined. CDR3 size: 13 residues. Per germline, CDR1 DFQATT and CDR2 SNEGSKA (reference sequence).

There are many counts of this clonotype. The chain has TRBV12-3 or TRBV12-4 and TRBJ2-1; D not resolved. V was pared by 7 bases and J by 7 bases, with 8 bases between. The CDR3 has 11 amino acids. In DNA, the CDR3 is TGTGCCAGCACGATCCGAAATGAGCAGTTCTTC. Its translation is CASTIRNEQFF.

About this clonotype itself: A read error is possible here, since a much larger clone lies one base away. This chain joins TRBV25-1 and TRBJ1-1; D ambiguous. Germline CDR1 reads MGHDK; CDR2 reads SYGVNS. The ends were cut back, 6 bases at V and 2 bases at J, with 7 bases in the middle. The CDR3 consists of 12 residues. CDR3 bases: TGTGCCAGCAGAGGGCATAACACTGAAGCTTTCTTT. It codes for CASRGHNTEAFF.

The chain has TRBV7-2 and TRBJ2-7; 10 bases map to TRBD1. CDR3 length: 14 amino acids. Germline V CDR1 and CDR2: SGHTA, FQGNSA. The ends lost 4 bases at V and 6 bases at J; junction bases unmatched: 6. The CDR3 sequence is CASSYRDRGREQYF. For the CDR3, the DNA is TGTGCCAGCAGCTACCGGGACAGGGGTCGCGAGCAGTACTTC.

This clonotype showed up many times. The V and J genes are TRBV29-1 and TRBJ1-2, with 12 bases identical to TRBD1. Germline CDR1 reads SQVTM; CDR2 reads ANQGSEA. The CDR3 loop spans 14 amino acids. Germline trimming cut 6 bases from V and 4 bases from J; bases unmatched to any gene: 6. The CDR3 region has the DNA TGCAGCGTCGCTTCGGGACAGGGGGCCTATGGCTACACCTTC. It codes for CSVASGQGAYGYTF.

Regarding this clonotype: Only one base separates this from a far larger clonotype, so it likely reflects a read error. The gene calls are TRBV6-4 and TRBJ2-1, with TRBD2 as a possible D gene (7 bases). In germline, CDR1 is MRHNA, CDR2 SNTAGT. This CDR3 has 18 residues. With 6 bases removed from V and 8 bases from J, the gap between germline ends came to 29 bases. The CDR3 loop is CASRFTRGGGTVLYEQFF. CDR3 DNA sequence: TGTGCCAGCAGATTCACTCGGGGAGGGGGGACGGTACTCTATGAGCAGTTCTTC.

This clonotype was seen at least ten times. The chain joins TRBV19 to TRBJ1-1, with D possibly being TRBD1 (6 bases). V was clipped by 6 bases and J by 7 bases, with 18 bases between them. CDR3 size: 14 residues. Germline V gene sequence: CDR1 LNHDA, CDR2 SQIVND (reference sequence). The CDR3 region is CASSNRDISSEAFF. The CDR3 coding sequence is TGTGCCAGTAGCAACCGGGACATCAGCAGTGAAGCTTTCTTT.

About this clonotype itself: This may be a read error, as it is one base from a much larger clone. The chain has TRBV5-5 and TRBJ2-1; D is perhaps TRBD1 (5 bases). This CDR3 is 15 amino acids long. Trimming stripped 4 bases from V and 4 bases from J, with 15 bases between. The germline V gene has CDR1 SGHKS and CDR2 YYEKEE (reference sequence). CDR3 coding DNA: TGTGCCAGCAGCCTTGGCCCAGGGCGGTACAATGAGCAGTTCTTC. This translates into CASSLGPGRYNEQFF.

This clonotype came up many times. The chain combines TRBV10-3 with TRBJ2-1, with D possibly TRBD2 on 6 matching bases. The CDR3 spans 14 residues. Germline V lookup: CDR1 ENHRY, CDR2 SYGVKD. V was shortened by 3 bases and J by 8 bases, with 14 bases between the two germline ends. This chain's CDR3 is CAISEGGGMDEQFF. DNA for the CDR3: TGTGCCATCAGTGAAGGAGGAGGGATGGATGAGCAGTTCTTC.

This clonotype was picked up many times. The chain has TRBV7-9 and TRBJ1-2, with 9 bases that match TRBD1. The CDR3 covers 12 residues. Germline V gene data show CDR1 as SEHNR and CDR2 as FQNEAQ (reference sequence). V lost 6 bases to trimming and J lost 8 bases; unmatched junction nucleotides: 4. CDR3 sequence reads: CASSRDREGYTF. CDR3 DNA sequence: TGTGCCAGCAGTCGGGACAGGGAAGGCTACACCTTC.

This clonotype occurred many times. This chain links TRBV2 with TRBJ1-5, with 9 bases fitting TRBD1. The CDR3 has 15 amino acids. After removal of 7 bases from V and 6 bases from J, the junction contained 10 bases not matched to a gene. From germline, CDR1 is SNHLY and CDR2 FYNNEI. The CDR3 reads CASTRDRVGGQPQHF. CDR3 nucleotides: TGTGCCAGCACCAGGGACAGGGTAGGGGGTCAGCCCCAGCATTTT. Full variable domain (missing parts from reference TRBV2 and TRBJ1-5): EPEVTQTPSHQVTQMGQEVILRCVPISNHLYFYWYRQILGQKVEFLVSFYNNEISEKSEIFDDQFSVERPDGSNFTLKIRSTKLEDSAMYFCASTRDRVGGQPQHFGDGTRLSIL.

Points on this clonotype: With only one base between it and a far larger clone, this is likely a read error. The chain carries TRBV6-8 and TRBJ1-5; the D is unclear. The V gene's germline CDR1 is MNHGY and CDR2 SAAAGT. This CDR3 contains 16 residues. The CDR3 protein is CASSYATAINNQTQHF. CDR3 nucleotides: TGTGCCAGCAGTTACGCCACAGCCATCAATAATCAGACCCAGCATTTT.

This clonotype was observed many times. The CDR3 DNA reads TGTGCCAGCAGTCAAGAGAGGACCCAGTACTTC. Translated: CASSQERTQYF. The V and J genes are TRBV6-2 or TRBV6-3 and TRBJ2-5; D unclear. Germline V CDR1 and CDR2: MNHEY, SVGEGT. The V gene lost 5 bases and the J gene lost 7 bases, with 8 bases spanning the gap. CDR3 length: 11 amino acids.

This clonotype was observed at least ten times. A read error is possible here, since a much larger clone lies one base away. The chain combines TRBV28 with TRBJ2-7, with unresolved D. Trimming took 7 bases from V and 3 from J, leaving 13 bases between them. Germline V lookup: CDR1 MDHEN, CDR2 SYDVKM. The length of the CDR3 is 13 residues. In nucleotides, the CDR3 is TGTGCCAGCAATTGGGCAGCGAGCTACGAGCAGTACTTC. Amino acid sequence: CASNWAASYEQYF.

This clonotype has ten or more counts. The rearrangement joins TRBV12-3 or TRBV12-4 to TRBJ2-7; tentatively, D is TRBD1 or TRBD2 (6 bases each). The length of the CDR3 is 12 residues. Between the trimmed V and J ends, which lost 1 base and 10 bases, there was a span of 11 bases. CDR3 bases: TGTGCCAGCAGTTTAGAGGGGGGCCCTCAGTACTTC. Its translation is CASSLEGGPQYF.

In this sample, this clonotype turned up many times. The chain is built from TRBV12-3 or TRBV12-4 and TRBJ1-1, with unresolved D. The CDR3 loop spans 15 amino acids. V shed 4 bases and J shed 8 bases, with 20 bases lying between them. The CDR3 DNA is TGTGCCAGCAGTTGGACTCTCGCCCTTGAACGGGAAGCTTTCTTT. It specifies CASSWTLALEREAFF.

As concerns this clonotype: This sequence is one base from a far larger clone and is likely a read error. The chain is built from TRBV6-1 and TRBJ1-2; D unclear. Trimming took off 5 bases at V and 4 bases at J, with 20 bases between the two ends. The CDR3 contains 16 residues. CDR1 MNHNS and CDR2 SASEGT come from the germline V gene. CDR3 nucleotides: TGTGCCAGCAGTTTATTGGGTGATAGGCCTCTCTATGGCTACACCTTC. It yields the protein CASSLLGDRPLYGYTF.

Details on this clonotype: A much larger clone differs by one base, so this may be a read error. The chain couples TRBV5-1 to TRBJ2-2; D might be TRBD2 (6 bases). Looked up from germline, CDR1 is SGHRS and CDR2 is YFSETQ. The CDR3 contains 15 residues. CDR3 coding DNA: TGCACCAGCAGCTTGGTACCGGGGGTAACCGGGGAGCTGTTTTTT. This codes for CTSSLVPGVTGELFF.

This clonotype showed up just a few times. The chain is built from TRBV4-1 and TRBJ2-5; D might be TRBD1 (5 bases). Per germline, CDR1 MGHRA and CDR2 YSYEKL. Trimming took off 1 base at V and 5 bases at J, with 11 bases between the two ends. The length of the CDR3 is 14 residues. For the CDR3, the DNA is TGCGCCAGCAGCCAAGTCGTAAGGGGCGAGACCCAGTACTTC. Amino acid sequence: CASSQVVRGETQYF.

This clonotype has ten or more counts. A read error may account for a junction end that differs from germline. The chain couples TRBV9 to TRBJ1-2; 7 positions agree with TRBD1. This CDR3 contains 12 residues. Germline CDR1 SGDLS, CDR2 YYNGEE. The chain's CDR3 is CVSSATGDGYTF. CDR3 DNA sequence: TGTGTCAGCAGCGCTACAGGGGATGGCTACACCTTC.

This clonotype was observed many times. The chain carries TRBV19 and TRBJ1-4; D not resolved. The V end was cut by 5 bases, the J end by 3 bases, with 16 bases between. In germline, CDR1 is LNHDA, CDR2 SQIVND (reference sequence). The CDR3 runs to 16 residues. CDR3 region: CASSARRTGSNEKLFF. The CDR3 DNA is TGTGCCAGTAGTGCCCGACGGACGGGGTCTAATGAAAAACTGTTTTTT.

J is TRBJ1-1 and V is TRBV6-1, with unresolved D. Trimming took 7 bases from V and 2 from J, leaving 2 bases between them. Per the germline V gene, CDR1 is MNHNS and CDR2 is SASEGT. This CDR3 is built from 10 residues. CDR3 coding DNA: TGTGCCAGCACTAACACTGAAGCTTTCTTT. Amino acids: CASTNTEAFF.

Remarks on this clonotype: A far larger clone is one nucleotide away, so this likely arose from a read error. The chain couples TRBV6-4 to TRBJ2-7; possible D gene TRBD2, 6 bases. V was pared by 5 bases and J by 2 bases, with 13 bases between. The CDR3 consists of 14 residues. The V gene's germline CDR1 is MRHNA and CDR2 SNTAGT. The CDR3 nucleotides are TGTGCCAGCAGTTACCGCGGGGATCCCTACGAGCAGTACTTC. It codes for CASSYRGDPYEQYF.

This clonotype showed up just a few times. A far larger clone lies a single base away; this is likely a read error. The rearrangement links TRBV6-6 to TRBJ1-1; D gene uncertain. Germline V gene data show CDR1 as MNHNY and CDR2 as SVGAGI (reference sequence). The germline V and J ends were trimmed by 0 bases and 6 bases, with 11 bases remaining between them. CDR3 length: 14 residues. The CDR3 reads CASSYSTASAEAFF. Written as DNA, the CDR3 is TGTGCCAGCAGTTACTCGACGGCGAGCGCTGAAGCTTTCTTT.

This clonotype was seen at least ten times. The chain recombines TRBV2 with TRBJ2-7; TRBD1 agrees at 7 bases. V lost 4 bases and J lost 3; bases outside the gene matches: 0. The CDR3 sequence is 12 residues long. Germline V gene sequence: CDR1 SNHLY, CDR2 FYNNEI. CDR3 amino acids: CASSGQGYEQYF. The CDR3 DNA is TGTGCCAGCAGTGGACAGGGCTACGAGCAGTACTTC.

In its sample, this clonotype was seen many times. The chain links TRBV7-2 to TRBJ2-5, with TRBD1 matching over 7 bases. The germline CDR1 and CDR2 sequences are SGHTA and FQGNSA. The CDR3 runs 13 residues. The V segment lost 4 bases and the J segment 2 bases; nucleotides outside the gene matches: 1. CDR3 sequence: CASSWGQQETQYF. The CDR3 DNA reads TGTGCCAGCAGCTGGGGACAGCAAGAGACCCAGTACTTC. Full variable domain (rest looked up from reference TRBV7-2 and TRBJ2-5): GAGVSQSPSNKVTEKGKDVELRCDPISGHTALYWYRQSLGQGLEFLIYFQGNSAPDKSGLPSDRFSAERTGGSVSTLTIQRTQQEDSAVYLCASSWGQQETQYFGPGTRLLVL.

This clonotype was found many times. The V gene is TRBV30, the J gene TRBJ1-4; tentative D call: TRBD1 (5 bases). Between the trimmed V and J ends, which lost 3 bases and 4 bases, there was a span of 18 bases. This CDR3 has 16 residues. The V gene's germline CDR1 is GTSNPN and CDR2 SVGIG (reference sequence). The CDR3 sequence: CAWSGRRDWDNEKLFF. CDR3 nucleotide sequence: TGTGCCTGGAGCGGCAGGCGGGACTGGGATAATGAAAAACTGTTTTTT.

As to this clonotype: The junction differs from germline at one of its ends, possibly a read error. J is TRBJ2-2 and V is TRBV6-1; D might be TRBD1 (5 bases). Germline V lookup: CDR1 MNHNS, CDR2 SASEGT. This CDR3 has 15 amino acids. The CDR3 here is CASNRQDTNTGELFF. Written as DNA, the CDR3 is TGTGCCAGCAACCGGCAGGACACGAACACCGGCGAGCTGTTTTTT.